This T cell receptor (beta chain) is drawn from a study of Ad26.COV2.S vaccination and SARS-CoV-2 variants. Comments on this clone: Antigen: not known.

General study results and limits: Breadth of non-spike TCRs did not differ between vaccinees and placebo recipients. Those who received the vaccine showed greater spike-specific TCR breadth than those given placebo. The TCR breadth and depth analyses may have produced an underestimate of total T cell responses.

Data came from immunoSEQ multiplex PCR; TCRdb stores just in-frame clones and leaves some out. Among some 180,000 clones listed, around 88% were seen once. Here the sequenced sample was peripheral blood, taken after recovery from COVID-19. The clonotype comes from a human donor who had recovered from COVID-19.

The CDR3 here is CASSPQSYTEAFF. CDR3 DNA sequence: TGTGCCAGCTCACCCCAATCGTACACTGAAGCTTTCTTT. V is TRBV18 and J is TRBJ1-1; no reliable D call. Germline CDR1 and CDR2: KGHSH and LQKENI. The CDR3 loop spans 13 amino acids. V dropped 3 bases and J dropped 3 bases, with 8 bases sitting between them.